This TCR beta chain emerged from a study of T cells after somatic rescue of genetic block. The CDR3 extends over 13 amino acids. Trimming took 8 bases from V and 13 from J; bases not matched to a gene: 18. Germline loops: CDR1 GTSNPN, CDR2 SVGIG (reference sequence). Produced via immunoSEQ multiplex PCR; TCRdb's table is partial and in-frame only. The profile shows more than 70,000 clones, around 90% of them singletons. The clonotype comes from a woman younger than 35. The chain has TRBV30 and TRBJ1-2, with 8 bases that match TRBD1. Sequencing input: peripheral blood mononuclear cells (PBMCs). The CDR3 nucleotides are TGTGCCCGCCAACCATCGGCAGGGGGCATTAGCACCTTC. The encoded protein is CARQPSAGGISTF.